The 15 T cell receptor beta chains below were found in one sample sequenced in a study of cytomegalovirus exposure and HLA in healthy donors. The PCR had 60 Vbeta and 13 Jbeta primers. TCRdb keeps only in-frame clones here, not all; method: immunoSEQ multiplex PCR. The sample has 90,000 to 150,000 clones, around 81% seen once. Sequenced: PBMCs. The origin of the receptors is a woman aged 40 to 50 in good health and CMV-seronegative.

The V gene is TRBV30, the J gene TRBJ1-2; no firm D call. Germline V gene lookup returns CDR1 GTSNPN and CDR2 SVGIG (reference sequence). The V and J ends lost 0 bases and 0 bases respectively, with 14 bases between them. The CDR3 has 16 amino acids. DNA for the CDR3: TGTGCCTGGAGTGTAATCCCGAGAACCGCTAACTATGGCTACACCTTC. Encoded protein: CAWSVIPRTANYGYTF.

CDR3 DNA sequence: TGTGCCAGCTCACCCAGCGGGGCTAGCGGGAGCGAGCAGTACTTC. It encodes CASSPSGASGSEQYF. V is TRBV18 and J is TRBJ2-7; 10 bases map to TRBD2. The V gene's germline CDR1 is KGHSH and CDR2 LQKENI. The CDR3 is 15 amino acids. V lost 3 bases, J lost 6 bases, and 8 bases stayed unmatched.

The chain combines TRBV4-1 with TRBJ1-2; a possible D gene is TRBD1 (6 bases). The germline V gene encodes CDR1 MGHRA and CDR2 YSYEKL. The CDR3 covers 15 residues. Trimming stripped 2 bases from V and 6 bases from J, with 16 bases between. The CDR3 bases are TGCGCCAGCAGCCAAAAACCCCAGGGGAGCCATGGCTACACCTTC. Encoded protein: CASSQKPQGSHGYTF.

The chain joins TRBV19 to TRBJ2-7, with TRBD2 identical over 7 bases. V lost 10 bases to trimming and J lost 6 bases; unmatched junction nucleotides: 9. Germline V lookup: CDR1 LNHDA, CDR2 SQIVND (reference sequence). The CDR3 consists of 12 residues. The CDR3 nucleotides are TGTGCCAACCCAGTAAGGGAGGGCGAGCAGTACTTC. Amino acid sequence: CANPVREGEQYF.

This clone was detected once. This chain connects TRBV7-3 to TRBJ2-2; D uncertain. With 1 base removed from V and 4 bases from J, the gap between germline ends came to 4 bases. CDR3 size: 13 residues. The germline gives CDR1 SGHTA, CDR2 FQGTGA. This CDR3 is CASSLRGTGELFF. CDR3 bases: TGTGCCAGCAGCTTAAGAGGCACCGGGGAGCTGTTTTTT. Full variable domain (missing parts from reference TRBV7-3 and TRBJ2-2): GAGVSQTPSNKVTEKGKYVELRCDPISGHTALYWYRQSLGQGPEFLIYFQGTGAADDSGLPNDRFFAVRPEGSVSTLKIQRTERGDSAVYLCASSLRGTGELFFGEGSRLTVL.

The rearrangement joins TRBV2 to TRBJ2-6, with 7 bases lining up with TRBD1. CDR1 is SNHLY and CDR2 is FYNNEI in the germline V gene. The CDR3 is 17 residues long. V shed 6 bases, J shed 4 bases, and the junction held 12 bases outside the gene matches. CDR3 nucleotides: TGTGCCAGCAGGAGACAGGGTTTGGGGACCGGGGCCAACGTCCTGACTTTC. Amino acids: CASRRQGLGTGANVLTF.

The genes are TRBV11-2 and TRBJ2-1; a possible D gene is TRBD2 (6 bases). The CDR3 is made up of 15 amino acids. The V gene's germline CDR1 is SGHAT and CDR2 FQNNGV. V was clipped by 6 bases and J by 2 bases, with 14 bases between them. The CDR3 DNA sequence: TGTGCCAGCAGTCGGCGGGAACCAACCTACAATGAGCAGTTCTTC. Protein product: CASSRREPTYNEQFF. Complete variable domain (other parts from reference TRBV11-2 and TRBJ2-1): EAGVAQSPRYKIIEKRQSVAFWCNPISGHATLYWYQQILGQGPKLLIQFQNNGVVDDSQLPKDRFSAERLKGVDSTLKIQPAKLEDSAVYLCASSRREPTYNEQFFGPGTRLTVL.

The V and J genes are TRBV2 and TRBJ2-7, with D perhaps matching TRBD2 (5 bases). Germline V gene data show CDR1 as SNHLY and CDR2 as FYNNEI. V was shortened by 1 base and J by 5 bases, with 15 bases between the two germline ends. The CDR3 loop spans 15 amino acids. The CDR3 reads CASSEDVLATDEQYF. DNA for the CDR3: TGTGCCAGCAGTGAAGATGTCCTAGCCACGGACGAGCAGTACTTC. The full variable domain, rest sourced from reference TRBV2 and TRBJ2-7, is EPEVTQTPSHQVTQMGQEVILRCVPISNHLYFYWYRQILGQKVEFLVSFYNNEISEKSEIFDDQFSVERPDGSNFTLKIRSTKLEDSAMYFCASSEDVLATDEQYFGPGTRLTVT.

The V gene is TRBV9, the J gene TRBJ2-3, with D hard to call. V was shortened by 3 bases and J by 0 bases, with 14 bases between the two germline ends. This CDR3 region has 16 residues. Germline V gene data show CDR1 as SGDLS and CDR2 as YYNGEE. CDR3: CASSEAPWASTDTQYF. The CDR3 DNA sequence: TGTGCCAGCAGCGAGGCTCCATGGGCTAGCACAGATACGCAGTATTTT.

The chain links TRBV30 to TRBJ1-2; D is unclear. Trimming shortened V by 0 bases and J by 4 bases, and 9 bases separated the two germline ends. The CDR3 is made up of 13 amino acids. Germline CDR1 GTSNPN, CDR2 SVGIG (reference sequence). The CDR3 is CAWSVLGRYGYTF. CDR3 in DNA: TGTGCCTGGAGTGTTCTGGGCCGCTATGGCTACACCTTC.

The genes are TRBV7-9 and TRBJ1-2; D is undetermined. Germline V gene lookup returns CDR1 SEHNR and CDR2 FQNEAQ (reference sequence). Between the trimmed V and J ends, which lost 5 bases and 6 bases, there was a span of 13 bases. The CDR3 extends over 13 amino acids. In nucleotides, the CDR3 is TGTGCCAGCAGCGCGGGGTCCTTGGATGGCTACACCTTC. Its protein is CASSAGSLDGYTF.

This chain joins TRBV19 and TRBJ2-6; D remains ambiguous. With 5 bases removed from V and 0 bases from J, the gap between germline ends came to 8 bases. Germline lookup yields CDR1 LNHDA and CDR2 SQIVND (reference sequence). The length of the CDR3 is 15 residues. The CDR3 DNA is TGTGCCAGTAGTCTAACCGGCTCTGGGGCCAACGTCCTGACTTTC. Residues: CASSLTGSGANVLTF.

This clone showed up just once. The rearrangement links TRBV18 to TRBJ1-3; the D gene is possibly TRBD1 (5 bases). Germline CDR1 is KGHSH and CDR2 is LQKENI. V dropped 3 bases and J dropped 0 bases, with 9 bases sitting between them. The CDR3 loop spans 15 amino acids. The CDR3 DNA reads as TGTGCCAGCTCACCTCAGGGTACCTCTGGAAACACCATATATTTT. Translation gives CASSPQGTSGNTIYF.

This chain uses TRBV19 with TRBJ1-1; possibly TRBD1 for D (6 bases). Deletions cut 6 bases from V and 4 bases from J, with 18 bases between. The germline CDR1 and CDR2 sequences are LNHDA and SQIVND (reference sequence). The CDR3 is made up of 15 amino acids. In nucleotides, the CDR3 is TGTGCCAGTAGCTTAGCCAGGGGAGGGAGCACTGAAGCTTTCTTT. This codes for CASSLARGGSTEAFF.

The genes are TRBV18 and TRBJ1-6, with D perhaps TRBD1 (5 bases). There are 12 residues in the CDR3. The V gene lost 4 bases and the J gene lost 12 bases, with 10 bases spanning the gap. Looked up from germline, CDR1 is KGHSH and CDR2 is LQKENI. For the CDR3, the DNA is TGTGCCAGCTCACTAGGCCAGGGACCCCTCCACTTT. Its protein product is CASSLGQGPLHF.